Each of the 19 T cell receptor beta chains below was sequenced from the same sample in a study of regulatory T cells in long-lasting Graves disease. iRepertoire HTBI primers and Arm-PCR of CDR3 regions built TCR beta libraries. TCRdb itself ran the multiplex PCR reads through MiXCR, one entry per CDR3 protein. This sample yields fewer than 550,000 distinct CDR3 sequences, of which under 25% are seen a single time; about 6.6% belongs to the top ten. The time point was: persistent/refractory GD, antithyroid drugs over 5 years with positive TRAb. Making the TCR library involved RNA that had been extracted from PBMCs. Sequencing was performed on peripheral blood mononuclear cells (PBMCs), taken when the disease was refractory, from a patient treated with antithyroid drugs. The receptors derive from a female donor with Graves disease.

In regard to this clonotype: Given a much more abundant clone one base away, this may be a read error. The V and J genes are TRBV15 and TRBJ2-5; D perhaps matches TRBD2 (5 bases). The V and J ends lost 0 bases and 7 bases respectively, with 27 bases between them. Germline-derived CDR1 and CDR2 are LNHNV and YYDKDF (reference sequence). CDR3 length equals 19 residues. The CDR3 region has the DNA TGTGCCACCAGCAGAGAGGGGTTATTTTGGAGCTTGGGTCGGGGGACCCAGTACTTC. Residues: CATSREGLFWSLGRGTQYF. Based on the CDR3 plus reference TRBV15 and TRBJ2-5, the full variable domain is DAMVIQNPRYQVTQFGKPVTLSCSQTLNHNVMYWYQQKSSQAPKLLFHYYDKDFNNEADTPDNFQSRRPNTSFCFLDIRSPGLGDTAMYLCATSREGLFWSLGRGTQYFGPGTRLLVL.

This clonotype appeared many times. The rearrangement uses TRBV28 and TRBJ2-7; 9 nucleotides line up with TRBD1. Per germline, CDR1 MDHEN and CDR2 SYDVKM. With V trimmed by 4 bases and J by 7 bases, 14 bases remained unmatched. The CDR3 length is 16 residues. CDR3 nucleotides: TGTGCCAGCAGTTCACCCGCGAGGCCGGGGACAGGGGAGCAGTACTTC. This encodes CASSSPARPGTGEQYF.

This clonotype was recorded at least ten times. Since a much larger clone is just one base distant, this may be a read error. This chain uses TRBV6-1 with TRBJ2-7; no clear D. The germline V gene has CDR1 MNHNS and CDR2 SASEGT. V lost 8 bases and J lost 1, with 6 bases in between. There are 11 residues in the CDR3. CDR3 amino acids: CASGESYEQYF. The CDR3 DNA is TGTGCCAGCGGGGAATCCTACGAGCAGTACTTC.

The chain links TRBV5-1 to TRBJ2-1, with D possibly matching TRBD1 (5 bases). Per germline, CDR1 SGHRS and CDR2 YFSETQ. Trimming removed 6 bases at V and 9 bases at J, with 22 bases between. The CDR3 loop spans 15 amino acids. The CDR3 is CASTNGAVFRAEQFF. Here the CDR3 DNA reads TGCGCCAGCACCAATGGGGCGGTTTTTAGGGCTGAGCAGTTCTTC. Variable domain in full (rest from reference TRBV5-1 and TRBJ2-1): KAGVTQTPRYLIKTRGQQVTLSCSPISGHRSVSWYQQTPGQGLQFLFEYFSETQRNKGNFPGRFSGRQFSNSRSEMNVSTLELGDSALYLCASTNGAVFRAEQFFGPGTRLTVL.

The J gene is TRBJ1-5, the V gene TRBV6-1, with D possibly matching TRBD1 (5 bases). The CDR3 is 16 residues long. Germline V lookup: CDR1 MNHNS, CDR2 SASEGT. V dropped 4 bases and J dropped 4 bases, with 17 bases sitting between them. As DNA, the CDR3 is TGTGCCAGCAGTGCCATTCCGTTGGGGGGTAATCAGCCCCAGCATTTT. It translates to CASSAIPLGGNQPQHF.

This clonotype occurred many times. The genes are TRBV2 and TRBJ1-5; weak D call: TRBD1 (5 bases). The CDR3 covers 13 residues. Germline V gene sequence: CDR1 SNHLY, CDR2 FYNNEI. V was clipped by 8 bases and J by 3 bases, with 11 bases between them. The CDR3 loop reads CASCRDSNQPQHF. Written as DNA, the CDR3 is TGTGCCAGCTGCCGGGACTCCAATCAGCCCCAGCATTTT.

The chain is built from TRBV6-1 and TRBJ1-2; no clear D. Germline V gene sequence: CDR1 MNHNS, CDR2 SASEGT. This CDR3 comprises 14 residues. The germline V and J ends were trimmed by 3 bases and 0 bases, with 8 bases remaining between them. The DNA for the CDR3 is TGTGCCAGCAGTGATGGACCGGCTAACTATGGCTACACCTTC. Its translation: CASSDGPANYGYTF.

Only a few counts were recorded for this clonotype. The chain links TRBV29-1 to TRBJ2-7, with D perhaps being TRBD1 or TRBD2 (5 bases each). V was clipped by 0 bases and J by 7 bases, with 16 bases between them. Per the germline V gene, CDR1 is SQVTM and CDR2 is ANQGSEA. The CDR3 sequence is 14 residues long. The CDR3 coding sequence is TGCAGCGTTGAAGAGACTGGCAGGTGGGGGGAGCAGTACTTC. Its protein is CSVEETGRWGEQYF.

The chain uses TRBV5-1 and TRBJ1-2, with TRBD1 identical over 9 bases. The CDR3 has 15 residues. V lost 4 bases and J lost 3; bases outside the gene matches: 7. Germline CDR1 is SGHRS and CDR2 is YFSETQ. CDR3 residues: CASSANRGRDYGYTF. The CDR3 DNA follows: TGCGCCAGCAGCGCCAACAGGGGGCGGGACTATGGCTACACCTTC.

This clonotype was counted at least ten times. This chain's CDR3 is CASSQVGYQETQYF. CDR3 nucleotides: TGTGCCAGCAGCCAAGTGGGTTACCAAGAGACCCAGTACTTC. V is TRBV3-1 and J is TRBJ2-5; no clear D gene. Germline CDR1 is LGHDT and CDR2 is YNNKEL (reference sequence). The CDR3 is 14 amino acids. V shed 1 base and J shed 0 bases, with 6 bases lying between them.

The rearrangement uses TRBV19 and TRBJ1-2; 8 bases align to TRBD1. After removal of 4 bases from V and 8 bases from J, the junction contained 12 bases not matched to a gene. CDR1 LNHDA and CDR2 SQIVND come from the germline V gene (reference sequence). The CDR3 has 15 residues. CDR3: CASSTEGQATRGYTF. The CDR3 DNA reads as TGTGCCAGTAGTACCGAGGGACAGGCTACTCGAGGCTACACCTTC.

This clonotype was detected ten times or more. V is TRBV3-1 and J is TRBJ1-5; D is ambiguous. CDR1 is LGHDT, CDR2 YNNKEL, per germline (reference sequence). V shed 1 base and J shed 6 bases, with 16 bases lying between them. The CDR3 sequence is 16 residues long. The CDR3 protein is CASSQGEGYQGQPQHF. CDR3 nucleotides: TGTGCCAGCAGCCAAGGTGAAGGGTATCAAGGTCAGCCCCAGCATTTT.

The genes are TRBV29-1 and TRBJ2-1; 7 bases fit TRBD1. Germline V gene lookup returns CDR1 SQVTM and CDR2 ANQGSEA. V shed 2 bases and J 2 bases; nucleotides not matched to a gene: 3. This CDR3 has 14 residues. The CDR3 DNA follows: TGCAGCGTTGAATTCCAGGGGGCCTACAATGAGCAGTTCTTC. This gives the protein CSVEFQGAYNEQFF.

The chain carries TRBV5-5 and TRBJ2-7, with D perhaps matching TRBD1 (5 bases). Germline lookup yields CDR1 SGHKS and CDR2 YYEKEE (reference sequence). This CDR3 is 14 amino acids long. Trimming removed 1 base at V and 0 bases at J, with 8 bases between. The CDR3 loop reads CASSLYTGSYEQYF. CDR3 sequence (DNA): TGTGCCAGCAGCTTGTACACAGGCTCCTACGAGCAGTACTTC.

The chain has TRBV7-9 and TRBJ1-4, with 9 positions matching TRBD1. Germline V lookup: CDR1 SEHNR, CDR2 FQNEAQ (reference sequence). This CDR3 comprises 15 residues. With V trimmed by 5 bases and J by 5 bases, 6 bases remained unmatched. The CDR3 loop reads CASSRTGQGNEKLFF. In nucleotides, the CDR3 is TGTGCCAGCAGCCGAACCGGACAGGGGAATGAAAAACTGTTTTTT.

This clonotype was recorded a few times. The chain joins TRBV30 to TRBJ1-2; 7 bases map to TRBD1. V was clipped by 2 bases and J by 5 bases; unmatched bases: 2. Germline CDR1 GTSNPN, CDR2 SVGIG (reference sequence). CDR3 size: 12 residues. The CDR3 nucleotides are TGTGCCTGGAGTCCAGGGGGTTATGGCTACACCTTC. This gives the protein CAWSPGGYGYTF.

This clonotype showed up many times. The chain is built from TRBV13 and TRBJ2-5, with TRBD1 as a possible D gene (5 bases). V was shortened by 3 bases and J by 4 bases, with 12 bases between the two germline ends. This CDR3 comprises 14 residues. In germline, CDR1 is PRHDT, CDR2 FYEKMQ (reference sequence). The CDR3 protein is CASSFKGIGETQYF. CDR3 bases: TGTGCCAGCAGCTTTAAGGGGATTGGAGAGACCCAGTACTTC.

In its sample, this clonotype was seen once. The rearrangement joins TRBV19 to TRBJ1-5, with TRBD1 identical over 7 bases. J gave up 6 bases and V 3 bases, and 5 bases lay outside the gene matches. This CDR3 is 14 amino acids long. Germline assignment: CDR1 LNHDA and CDR2 SQIVND (reference sequence). CDR3 amino acids: CASSITGEGQPQHF. The CDR3 DNA reads as TGTGCCAGTAGTATCACAGGGGAGGGTCAGCCCCAGCATTTT.

This clonotype has at least ten counts. The J gene is TRBJ2-2, the V gene TRBV6-2 or TRBV6-3; unclear D gene. Looked up from germline, CDR1 is MNHEY and CDR2 is SVGEGT. This CDR3 has 15 amino acids. Between the trimmed V and J ends, which lost 1 base and 1 base, there was a span of 7 bases. CDR3 DNA: TGTGCCAGCAGTTACTTCGGCGAGAACACCGGGGAGCTGTTTTTT. Translated, it gives CASSYFGENTGELFF.